What follows are 9 T cell receptor beta chains derived from one specimen sequenced in a study of shared clonotypes between healthy human individuals. Repertoires were generated with immunoSEQ multiplex PCR, while TCRdb's copy carries only in-frame clones and drops some. The sample includes 2 million to 3 million clones, around 94% of them seen just once. Sequencing was done on a sample of naive CD4+ T cells sorted from blood. Subset specified: CD45RA+ positively selected. These receptors originate from a young man in good health.

The chain recombines TRBV7-2 with TRBJ1-1, with unresolved D. The length of the CDR3 is 14 residues. CDR1 SGHTA and CDR2 FQGNSA come from the germline V gene. V was cut by 5 bases and J by 6 bases, with 16 bases left in between. CDR3 DNA: TGTGCCAGCAGCCCAAAGGCCCTAAACGCTGAAGCTTTCTTT. Its protein product is CASSPKALNAEAFF. The whole variable domain, filled in from reference TRBV7-2 and TRBJ1-1, reads GAGVSQSPSNKVTEKGKDVELRCDPISGHTALYWYRQSLGQGLEFLIYFQGNSAPDKSGLPSDRFSAERTGGSVSTLTIQRTQQEDSAVYLCASSPKALNAEAFFGQGTRLTVV.

A remark on this clone: The sample holds other DNA sequences that translate to the same CDR3. The chain carries TRBV6-5 and TRBJ2-5; the match to TRBD1 covers 11 bases. The CDR3 spans 14 residues. J gave up 4 bases and V 5 bases, and 3 bases lay outside the gene matches. CDR1 and CDR2 (germline): MNHEY, SVGAGI. The CDR3 loop is CASSAGTGGETQYF. The CDR3, as DNA: TGTGCCAGCAGTGCCGGGACAGGGGGAGAGACCCAGTACTTC.

The rearrangement uses TRBV7-9 and TRBJ1-4, with D perhaps matching TRBD1 (6 bases). The V and J ends lost 4 bases and 2 bases respectively, with 14 bases between them. There are 16 residues in the CDR3. Germline assignment: CDR1 SEHNR and CDR2 FQNEAQ (reference sequence). The CDR3 loop is CASSSTGRGTNEKLFF. As DNA, the CDR3 is TGTGCCAGCAGCTCGACGGGCAGGGGCACTAATGAAAAACTGTTTTTT. Supplemented by reference TRBV7-9 and TRBJ1-4, the full variable domain reads DTGVSQNPRHKITKRGQNVTFRCDPISEHNRLYWYRQTLGQGPEFLTYFQNEAQLEKSRLLSDRFSAERPKGSFSTLEIQRTEQGDSAMYLCASSSTGRGTNEKLFFGSGTQLSVL.

The CDR3 DNA reads TGTGCCAGCAGTGAGAGGGAGCCCCAGCATTTT. This codes for CASSEREPQHF. This chain joins TRBV2 and TRBJ1-5; no clear D gene. The CDR3 covers 11 residues. From germline, CDR1 is SNHLY and CDR2 FYNNEI. V lost 3 bases to trimming and J lost 8 bases, with 5 bases between them.

The rearrangement links TRBV28 to TRBJ1-2; 8 nucleotides line up with TRBD1. The germline V gene encodes CDR1 MDHEN and CDR2 SYDVKM. J lost 4 bases, V lost 5 bases, and 6 bases had no gene match. CDR3 length: 14 residues. The CDR3 spells CASSPRQGSYGYTF. DNA of the CDR3: TGTGCCAGCAGTCCCCGACAGGGGAGCTATGGCTACACCTTC.

The chain uses TRBV9 and TRBJ2-4; 7 nucleotides line up with TRBD2. In germline, CDR1 is SGDLS, CDR2 YYNGEE. The CDR3 runs 13 residues. V lost 7 bases to trimming and J lost 8 bases; unmatched junction nucleotides: 9. In DNA form, the CDR3 reads TGTGCCAGCGGACCGGGGAGGGAGGACATTCAGTACTTC. It specifies CASGPGREDIQYF.

This chain links TRBV19 with TRBJ1-6; no clear D gene. Germline CDR1 is LNHDA and CDR2 is SQIVND (reference sequence). This CDR3 spans 14 amino acids. The ends were cut back, 5 bases at V and 10 bases at J, with 15 bases in the middle. The CDR3 loop reads CASSESGFGSPLHF. CDR3 DNA: TGTGCCAGTAGTGAGTCGGGCTTTGGGTCACCCCTCCACTTT.

The chain recombines TRBV2 with TRBJ2-3; D unresolved. The length of the CDR3 is 14 residues. Germline V CDR1 and CDR2: SNHLY, FYNNEI. The germline V and J ends were trimmed by 4 bases and 0 bases, with 8 bases remaining between them. In nucleotides, the CDR3 is TGTGCCAGCAGTGCCACTTACAGCACAGATACGCAGTATTTT. Translation: CASSATYSTDTQYF.

Remarks on this clone: Other DNA sequences in the same sample also yield this CDR3. In nucleotides, the CDR3 is TGTGCCAGCAGCCAAGTGGGCGGCTTGAACACTGAAGCTTTCTTT. Amino acids: CASSQVGGLNTEAFF. This chain joins TRBV14 and TRBJ1-1; D uncertain. Germline assignment: CDR1 SGHDN and CDR2 FVKESK. V dropped 1 base and J dropped 0 bases, with 9 bases sitting between them. The length of the CDR3 is 15 residues. The variable domain in full, completed from reference TRBV14 and TRBJ1-1, reads EAGVTQFPSHSVIEKGQTVTLRCDPISGHDNLYWYRRVMGKEIKFLLHFVKESKQDESGMPNNRFLAERTGGTYSTLKVQPAELEDSGVYFCASSQVGGLNTEAFFGQGTRLTVV.